The sequence of this T cell receptor beta chain was determined in a study of T cell changes during pregnancy in multiple sclerosis. Germline V gene data show CDR1 as SGHRS and CDR2 as YFSETQ. The V gene end was trimmed by 4 bases and the J gene end by 0 bases; junction bases not matched to a gene: 6. The CDR3 spans 16 residues. TCRdb keeps only in-frame clones here, not all; method: immunoSEQ multiplex PCR. Of 85,000 to 95,000 clones listed, 91% are singletons. The material was peripheral blood, obtained after pregnancy. The chain employs TRBV5-1 and TRBJ1-4; 7 bases match TRBD1. This clonotype was sampled from a female donor in good health, enrolled as a control in a pregnancy study. CDR3 DNA sequence: TGCGCCAGCAGCAGAACCGGGACAGCAACTAATGAAAAACTGTTTTTT. It codes for CASSRTGTATNEKLFF.